This TCR beta chain was obtained from a study of CD8+CD57+ T cells in acquired aplastic anemia (dated by TCRdb to between 2018 and 2020). General notes on the study: Extracted DNA from sorted CD4+ and CD8+ cells averaged approximately 3 ug, ranging from about 0.2 to 30 ug. Mean read counts for healthy donor samples were 10 million to 10.8 million for CD4+ cells and roughly 12 million for CD8+ cells. General findings and caveats noted by the study authors: Although around 30 CD8+ CDR3 sequences were shared by patients and controls, these sequences appeared highly expressed in patients and within the immunodominant clones of patients. No significant difference in CD8+ Simpson's diversity was found between patients and healthy controls (P=0.060).

About this clonotype itself: Its antigen remains unidentified. The record has no base qualities; no much larger clone is one base away.

The study deep-sequenced TCR repertoires of sorted CD4+ and CD8+ blood T cells from severe aplastic anemia patients and healthy subjects. Ficoll-Paque density gradient centrifugation was used to isolate peripheral blood mononuclear cells. Before DNA extraction, CD4+ and CD8+ T cells were sorted with FACS or magnetic beads. TCR beta VDJ combination and CDR3 sequence profiling used genomic DNA as the template. An Illumina HiSeq 2000 was used for TCR repertoire sequencing. Concerning the study's data processing: TRBV/TRBJ rearrangement plots, CDR3 size and DJ length profiles, and Simpson's diversity index were used to evaluate the repertoires. Whichever DNA sequence was most abundant in the deep sequencing data was defined as the immunodominant clone. CDR3 amino acid sequences were screened for sharing across subjects and were compared with published repertoires and the VDJdb database. TCRdb redid the processing of the public reads, applying fastp at Q25 and MiXCR, and retained in-frame beta chains. Rows merge per CDR3 protein into single entries with the most common DNA and genes. These V and J calls derive from TCRdb rather than the authors' analysis. The table for this sample lists about 190,000 distinct CDR3 sequences; 50% to 55% of them were counted only once. 16% of the sample is taken by the ten largest.

V is cut by 1 base and J by 11 bases, and the space between the germline ends is 16 bases. CDR1 SEHNR and CDR2 FQNEAQ are derived from the germline V gene (reference sequence). CDR3 length: 14 amino acids, cysteine to phenylalanine. The read is trimmed to its CDR3 DNA, 42 bases read in frame from base 1. The clonotype comes from a human donor in good health, serving as a control. The V gene is TRBV7-9 and the J gene is TRBJ2-3; the D gene is not confidently resolved. Sample: sorted CD4+, CD8+, or CD8+CD57+ T cells (not recorded which) from PBMCs. The CDR3 region: CASSLGNGHNEQYF. The DNA sequence is given as TGTGCCAGCAGCTTAGGGAACGGGCACAATGAGCAGTATTTT.